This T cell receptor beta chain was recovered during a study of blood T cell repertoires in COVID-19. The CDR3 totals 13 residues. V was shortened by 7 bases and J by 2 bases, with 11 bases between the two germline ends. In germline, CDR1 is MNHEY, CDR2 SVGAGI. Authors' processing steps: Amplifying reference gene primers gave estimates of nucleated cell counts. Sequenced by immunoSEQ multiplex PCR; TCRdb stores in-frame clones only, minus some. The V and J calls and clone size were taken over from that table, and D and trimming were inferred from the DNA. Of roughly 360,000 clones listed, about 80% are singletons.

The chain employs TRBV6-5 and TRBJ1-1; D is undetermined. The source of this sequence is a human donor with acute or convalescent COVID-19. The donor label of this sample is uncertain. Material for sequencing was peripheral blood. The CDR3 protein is CASTVGSNTEAFF. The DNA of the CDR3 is TGTGCCAGCACGGTGGGCTCCAACACTGAAGCTTTCTTT.